This entry describes one T cell receptor beta chain. Its antigen is not known. The data stem from a study of beta chain features in type 1 diabetes. Study-level findings and limits: Among patients with Type 1 diabetes, TCRB CDR3s were moderately but significantly shorter in every one of the four CD4+ subsets.

The isolated RNA, all of it, was reverse transcribed, so expressed TCRB transcripts were what got sequenced. Produced via immunoSEQ multiplex PCR; TCRdb's table is partial and in-frame only. The sample includes roughly 45,000 clones, approximately 49% of them seen just once. The CDR3 has 16 residues. V was clipped by 0 bases and J by 5 bases, with 16 bases between them. The sequence was collected from a young woman in good health. The sequenced sample was stem cell memory CD4+ T cells from blood. The rearrangement uses TRBV23-1 and TRBJ2-5, with TRBD2 as a possible D gene (7 bases). TRBV23-1 is marked as an open reading frame, function uncertain. The DNA of the CDR3 is TGCGCCAGCAGTCAATCCATGGGGGCGGGGGTTGAGACCCAGTACTTC. This gives the protein CASSQSMGAGVETQYF.